This T cell receptor (beta chain) was recorded in a study of shared clonotypes between healthy human individuals. This CDR3 spans 14 amino acids. V was cut by 6 bases and J by 3 bases, with 9 bases left in between. Germline assignment: CDR1 ENHRY and CDR2 SYGVKD. With regard to this clone: Its antigen remains unknown.

TCRdb's copy holds only in-frame clones and misses some; the assay was immunoSEQ multiplex PCR. The sample records around 700,000 clones, around 74% being singletons. Study results and caveats: Clonotype sharing among the donors was expected to vary with sequencing depth.

The source material was memory CD4+ T cells sorted from blood. Described subset: CD45RA-negative fraction. This receptor was identified in a woman between 25 and 40 years old in good health. The chain employs TRBV10-3 and TRBJ2-6; D not certain. The CDR3 sequence is CAISSSGGANVLTF. CDR3 DNA: TGTGCCATCAGCTCCTCGGGTGGGGCCAACGTCCTGACTTTC.